This T cell receptor beta chain comes out of a study of blood T cell repertoires in COVID-19. At the level of the study: Both acute and convalescent COVID-19 samples were obtained from the United States, Italy and Spain.

TCRdb keeps only in-frame clones here, not all; method: immunoSEQ multiplex PCR. The table has 150,000 to 200,000 clones, about four fifths seen once. Patients in Seattle were enrolled during active infection, then followed longitudinally. The source of this sequence is a woman between 65 and 79 years old with COVID-19, enrolled during active disease. The source material was peripheral blood.

CDR3 sequence (DNA): TGTGCCAGCAGCCCCGGGGGTCTACCCCTCCACTTT. Encoded protein: CASSPGGLPLHF. The chain links TRBV14 to TRBJ1-6; D is possibly TRBD1 (5 bases). Trimming shortened V by 4 bases and J by 12 bases, and 10 bases separated the two germline ends. CDR1 and CDR2 (germline): SGHDN, FVKESK. CDR3 size: 12 residues.